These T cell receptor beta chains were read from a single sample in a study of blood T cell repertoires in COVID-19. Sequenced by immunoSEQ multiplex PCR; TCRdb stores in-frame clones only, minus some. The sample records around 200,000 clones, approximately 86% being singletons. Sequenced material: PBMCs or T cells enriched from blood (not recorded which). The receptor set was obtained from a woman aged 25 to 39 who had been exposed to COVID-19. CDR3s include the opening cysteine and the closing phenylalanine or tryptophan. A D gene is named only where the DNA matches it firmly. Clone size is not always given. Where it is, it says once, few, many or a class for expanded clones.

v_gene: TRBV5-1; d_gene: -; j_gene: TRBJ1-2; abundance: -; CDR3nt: TGCGCCAGCAAGTGGGCGGGAAACGCTAACTATGGCTACACCTTC; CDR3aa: CASKWAGNANYGYTF
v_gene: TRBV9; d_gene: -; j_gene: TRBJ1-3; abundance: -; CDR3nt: TGTGCCAGCAGCGCCCTCTCTGGAAACACCATATATTTT; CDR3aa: CASSALSGNTIYF
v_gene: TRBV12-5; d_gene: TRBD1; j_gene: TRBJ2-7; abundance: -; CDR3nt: TGTGCTAGTGGACCCGGGACAGTCGTGTACTCCTACGAGCAGTACTTC; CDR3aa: CASGPGTVVYSYEQYF
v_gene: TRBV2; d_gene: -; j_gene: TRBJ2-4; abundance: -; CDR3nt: TGTGCCAGCAGCAGGGGGCGGGGGTCTCTAGCCAAAAACATTCAGTACTTC; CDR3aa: CASSRGRGSLAKNIQYF
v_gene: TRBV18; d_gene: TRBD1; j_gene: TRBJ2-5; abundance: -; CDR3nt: TGTGCCAGCTCATCCCTAGACAGGGGAGAGACCCAGTACTTC; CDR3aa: CASSSLDRGETQYF
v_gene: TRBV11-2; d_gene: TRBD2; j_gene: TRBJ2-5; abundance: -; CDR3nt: TGTGCCAGCAGCAGACCACTAGCGGACCCGCAGGTGGGCCAGTACTTC; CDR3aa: CASSRPLADPQVGQYF
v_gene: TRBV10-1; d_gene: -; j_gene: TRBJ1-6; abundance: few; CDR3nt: TGCGCCAGCAGTGAGGGCGGATATTCACCCCTCCACTTT; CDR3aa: CASSEGGYSPLHF
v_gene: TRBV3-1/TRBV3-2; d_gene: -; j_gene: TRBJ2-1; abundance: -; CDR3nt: TGTGCCAGCAGCCCCGCTGGACAGTCCAATGAGCAGTTCTTC; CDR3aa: CASSPAGQSNEQFF
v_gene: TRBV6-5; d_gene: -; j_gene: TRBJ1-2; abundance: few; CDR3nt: TGTGCCAGCAGTTACTCATTCGCCCACTACTATGGCTACACCTTC; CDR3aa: CASSYSFAHYYGYTF
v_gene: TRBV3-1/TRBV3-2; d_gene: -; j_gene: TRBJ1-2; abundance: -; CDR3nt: TGTGCCAGCAGCCCAAAAAGATCCGGGTCCCAGAAGGGCTACACCTTC; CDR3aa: CASSPKRSGSQKGYTF
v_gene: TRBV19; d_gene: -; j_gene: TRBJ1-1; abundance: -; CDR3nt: TGTGCCAGTAGTGCATACCGAGAGGGCCTGAACACTGAAGCTTTCTTT; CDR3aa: CASSAYREGLNTEAFF
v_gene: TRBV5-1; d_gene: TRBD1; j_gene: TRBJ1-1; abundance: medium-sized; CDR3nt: TGCGCCAGCAGCCCCTATGTGGGGACAGGGGGCACTGAAGCTTTCTTT; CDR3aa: CASSPYVGTGGTEAFF
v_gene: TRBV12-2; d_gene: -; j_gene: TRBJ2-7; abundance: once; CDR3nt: TGTGCAAGTCGCTGGCAGAATTACGAGCAGTACTTC; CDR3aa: CASRWQNYEQYF
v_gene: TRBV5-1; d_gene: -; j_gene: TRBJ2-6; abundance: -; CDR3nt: TGCGCCAGCAGCTTGACCTATTCTGGGGCCAACGTCCTGACTTTC; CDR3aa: CASSLTYSGANVLTF
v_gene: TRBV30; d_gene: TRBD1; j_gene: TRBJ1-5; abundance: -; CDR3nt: TGTGCCTGGAGTGTAGGGACAGGGGATCAGCCCCAGCATTTT; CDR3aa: CAWSVGTGDQPQHF
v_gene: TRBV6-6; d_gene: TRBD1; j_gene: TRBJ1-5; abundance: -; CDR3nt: TGTGCCAGCGTGTTAGGGACAGGGGGTTGGAAGCCCCAGCATTTT; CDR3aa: CASVLGTGGWKPQHF
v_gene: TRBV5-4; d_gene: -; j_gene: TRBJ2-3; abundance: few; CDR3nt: TGTGCCAGCAGCTTGTGGGCGGGGGCTGGCACAGATACGCAGTATTTT; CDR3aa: CASSLWAGAGTDTQYF
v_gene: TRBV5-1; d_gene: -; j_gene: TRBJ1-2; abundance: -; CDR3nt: TGCGCCAGCAGCTTGTTCTCAGAAAACTACACCTTC; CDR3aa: CASSLFSENYTF
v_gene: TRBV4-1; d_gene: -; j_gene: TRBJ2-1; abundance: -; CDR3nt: TGCGCCAGCAGCCAACAGGGTCAGCGCGGTGCTGAGCAGTTCTTC; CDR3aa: CASSQQGQRGAEQFF
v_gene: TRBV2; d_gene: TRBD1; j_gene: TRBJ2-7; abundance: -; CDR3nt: TGTGCCAGCGGGGACAGGATAACCTACGAGCAGTACTTC; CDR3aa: CASGDRITYEQYF
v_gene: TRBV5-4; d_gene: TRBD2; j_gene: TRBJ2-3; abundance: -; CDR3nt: TGTGCCAGCAGACCTAGCGGGGTCAGCACAGATACGCAGTATTTT; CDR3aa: CASRPSGVSTDTQYF
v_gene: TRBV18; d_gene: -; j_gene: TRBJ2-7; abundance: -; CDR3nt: TGTGCCAGCTCACCTGGCGACAGACTTCACGAGCAGTACTTC; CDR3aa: CASSPGDRLHEQYF
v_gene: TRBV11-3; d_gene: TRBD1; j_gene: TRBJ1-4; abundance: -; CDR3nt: TGTGCCAGCAGCCCACAGGGGGCCGGGGGCCTGTTTTTT; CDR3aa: CASSPQGAGGLFF
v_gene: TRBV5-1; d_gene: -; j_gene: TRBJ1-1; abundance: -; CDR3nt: TGCGCCAGCAGCGGGACTTCTCCTTTGAACACTGAAGCTTTCTTT; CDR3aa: CASSGTSPLNTEAFF
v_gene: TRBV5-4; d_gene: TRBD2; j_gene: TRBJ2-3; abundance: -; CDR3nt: TGTGCCAGCAGCTTAGGAAGCGGGGCTGAAGATACGCAGTATTTT; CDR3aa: CASSLGSGAEDTQYF
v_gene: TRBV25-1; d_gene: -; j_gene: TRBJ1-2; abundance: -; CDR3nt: TGTGCCAGCAGTACGTCAGGGGCTACCTATGGCTACACCTTC; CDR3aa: CASSTSGATYGYTF
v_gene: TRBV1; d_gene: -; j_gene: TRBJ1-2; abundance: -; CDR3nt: TGCACCAGCAGCCACCGTTTTGGCTACACCTTC; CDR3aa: CTSSHRFGYTF
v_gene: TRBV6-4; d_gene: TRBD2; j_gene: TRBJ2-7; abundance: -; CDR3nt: TGTGCCAGCAAAAGACTAGCGGGGGGGCCTCCGTCCTACGAGCAGTACTTC; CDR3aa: CASKRLAGGPPSYEQYF
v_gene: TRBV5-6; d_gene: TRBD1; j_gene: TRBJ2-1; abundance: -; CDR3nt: TGTGCCAGCAGCTTGGCCAGGACAGGGCCGTACACTGAGCAGTTCTTC; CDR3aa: CASSLARTGPYTEQFF
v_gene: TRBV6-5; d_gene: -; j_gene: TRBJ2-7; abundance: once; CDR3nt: TGTGCCAGCAGTAAGGAGGTCTCCTACGAGCAGTACTTC; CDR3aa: CASSKEVSYEQYF
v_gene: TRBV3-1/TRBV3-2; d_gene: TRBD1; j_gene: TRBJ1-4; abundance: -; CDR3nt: TGTGCCAGCAGCATAACGACAGGGACTAATGAAAAACTGTTTTTT; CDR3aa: CASSITTGTNEKLFF
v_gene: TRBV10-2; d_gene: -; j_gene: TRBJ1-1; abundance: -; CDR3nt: TGCGCCAGCAGTGAGACTCTGAGGAACACTGAAGCTTTCTTT; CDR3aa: CASSETLRNTEAFF
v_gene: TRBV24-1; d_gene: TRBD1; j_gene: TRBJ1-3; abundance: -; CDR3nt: TGTGCCACCAGTCCCGACTCAGGGGGATCTGGAAACACCATATATTTT; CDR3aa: CATSPDSGGSGNTIYF
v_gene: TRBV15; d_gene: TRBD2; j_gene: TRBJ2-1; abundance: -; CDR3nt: TGTGCCACCAGCAGAGATCCCCTAGCGGGGGGGCCGCTTTATGCTGAGCAGTTCTTC; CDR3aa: CATSRDPLAGGPLYAEQFF
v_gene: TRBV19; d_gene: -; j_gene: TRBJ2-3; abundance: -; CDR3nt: TGTGCCAGTAGTGACCTCGACAGGCGGACAGATACGCAGTATTTT; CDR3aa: CASSDLDRRTDTQYF
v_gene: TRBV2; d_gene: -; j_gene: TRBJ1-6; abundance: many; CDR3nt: TGTGCCAGCAGACCCGGGGGGGGCAGAGTTTGGTCCTATAATTCACCCCTCCACTTT; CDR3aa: CASRPGGGRVWSYNSPLHF
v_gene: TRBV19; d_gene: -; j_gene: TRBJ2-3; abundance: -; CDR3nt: TGTGCCAGTAGTATCATTACGGGGATCGGCACAGATACGCAGTATTTT; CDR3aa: CASSIITGIGTDTQYF
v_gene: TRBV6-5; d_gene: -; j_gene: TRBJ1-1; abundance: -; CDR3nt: TGTGCCAGCGGCAGGGTGAACACTGAAGCTTTCTTT; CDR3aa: CASGRVNTEAFF
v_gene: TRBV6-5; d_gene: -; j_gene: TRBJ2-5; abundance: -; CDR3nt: TGTGCCAGCAGTTACTCTTACCAGAATCAAGAGACCCAGTACTTC; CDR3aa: CASSYSYQNQETQYF